This T cell receptor beta chain was sequenced during a study of STAT5B mutations in CD4+ large granular lymphocyte leukemia. The survey-level immunoSEQ assay was used. Authors' processing steps: Productive clonotypes were detectable down to 2.59 x 10-5 frequency. Data came from immunoSEQ multiplex PCR; TCRdb stores just in-frame clones and leaves some out. That table supplies the V and J calls and clone size; D and trimming were determined from the DNA. The data hold 30,000 to 40,000 clones, with 69% observed a single time. This CDR3 is 16 amino acids long. V dropped 3 bases and J dropped 2 bases, with 16 bases sitting between them. Germline V CDR1 and CDR2: MNHEY, SMNVEV (reference sequence).

This chain joins TRBV27 and TRBJ1-1; D is possibly TRBD1 (5 bases). The TCR was taken from a human donor in good health. Sequenced input: CD4+ T cells from blood buffy coats. This CDR3 reads CASSFRGRASNTEAFF. The DNA of the CDR3 is TGTGCCAGCAGTTTTAGGGGCAGAGCTTCAAACACTGAAGCTTTCTTT.